This T cell receptor (beta chain) was captured in a study of blood T cell repertoires in COVID-19. Germline V gene sequence: CDR1 SNHLY, CDR2 FYNNEI. J gave up 6 bases and V 6 bases, and 7 bases lay outside the gene matches. This CDR3 is 15 amino acids long. The age range of participants was about 18 to 100 years, with residence in about 25 US areas. It was within 2 weeks before study entry that exposed participants met a COVID-19 case. TCRdb's copy holds only in-frame clones and misses some; the assay was immunoSEQ multiplex PCR. The sample shows 200,000 to 250,000 clones, around nine tenths of them seen only once.

V and J are TRBV2 and TRBJ2-1; 11 bases map to TRBD1. Material for sequencing was PBMCs or T cells enriched from blood (not recorded which). This sequence was found in a woman aged 25 to 39 who had been exposed to COVID-19. The CDR3 DNA sequence: TGTGCCAGCAGCGAGGACAGGGGGCTTGTCAATGAGCAGTTCTTC. Translation gives CASSEDRGLVNEQFF.